These 7 T cell receptor beta chains share one sample of origin, sequenced in a study of T cells in Graves' hyperthyroidism and ophthalmopathy. What was amplified from RNA transcripts were TCR beta CDR3 regions. During a first-round RT-PCR of the TCR CDR3, the HTBI primer set was used. TCRdb re-analysed the multiplex PCR reads in MiXCR, keeping a single row per CDR3 protein. Here the sample spans roughly 580,000 distinct CDR3 sequences, just over 45% being singletons. Sequences were obtained from peripheral blood or thyroid tissue (not recorded which). The receptors come from a woman aged 18-29 years with Graves' hyperthyroidism.

The count of this clonotype is one. Given the absence of the conserved phenylalanine or tryptophan at the CDR3 end, a read error is likely. The DNA is omitted, as the CDR3 cannot be located on it reliably, and the CDR3 follows TCRdb's listing. This chain links TRBV10-3 with TRBJ1-3. Germline V CDR1 and CDR2: ENHRY, SYGVKD. 10 amino acids form the CDR3, both terminal residues included. CDR3: CAISEGGLTT.

This clonotype was found many times. The chain's CDR3 is CASSESRQPNTEAFF. DNA of the CDR3: TGTGCCAGCAGTGAAAGTCGTCAACCGAACACTGAAGCTTTCTTT. V gene TRBV2 combines with J gene TRBJ1-1, with D unclear. V was pared by 2 bases and J by 1 base, with 11 bases between. The CDR3 runs to 15 residues. CDR1 and CDR2 (germline): SNHLY, FYNNEI.

There are a few counts of this clonotype. This chain joins TRBV7-2 and TRBJ2-7; possible D gene TRBD1, 6 bases. Germline V gene lookup returns CDR1 SGHTA and CDR2 FQGNSA. The CDR3 runs 13 residues. Trimming removed 6 bases from V and 7 bases from J, with 16 bases in between. As DNA, the CDR3 is TGTGCCAGCAGTAGGGACATCCTCCGGGAGCAGTACTTC. Its protein product is CASSRDILREQYF.

The sample holds many counts of this clonotype. This chain links TRBV7-8 with TRBJ1-2; 9 nucleotides agree with TRBD1. Germline CDR1 reads SGHVS; CDR2 reads FQNEAQ. This CDR3 comprises 16 residues. Trimming cost V 5 bases and J 8 bases; bases outside gene matches: 15. CDR3 bases: TGTGCCAGCAGCCCAAACCCCGGGACAGGGACGGGAGGCTACACCTTC. Translating gives CASSPNPGTGTGGYTF.

The rearrangement uses TRBV29-1 and TRBJ2-2; 8 bases line up with TRBD2. The CDR3 is 14 residues long. With V trimmed by 7 bases and J by 6 bases, 10 bases remained unmatched. Germline V CDR1 and CDR2: SQVTM, ANQGSEA. The CDR3 nucleotides read TGCAGCGCTAGGACTAGCAGCAAGCCCGGGGAGCTGTTTTTT. Amino acid sequence: CSARTSSKPGELFF.

The chain has TRBV7-2 and TRBJ1-1, with 8 bases identical to TRBD1. Germline V gene sequence: CDR1 SGHTA, CDR2 FQGNSA. The CDR3 is 12 amino acids. J lost 7 bases, V lost 8 bases, and 6 bases had no gene match. CDR3 residues: CASSPQGGEAFF. CDR3 sequence (DNA): TGTGCCAGCTCACCACAGGGGGGTGAAGCTTTCTTT.

The rearrangement uses TRBV2 and TRBJ2-7; no reliable D call. V was pared by 5 bases and J by 3 bases, with 11 bases between. CDR1 and CDR2 (germline): SNHLY, FYNNEI. The CDR3 extends over 13 amino acids. CDR3 bases: TGTGCCAGCAGTTCCTGGGGTTACTACGAGCAGTACTTC. Amino acids: CASSSWGYYEQYF.